A selection of T cell receptor beta chains follows, all from one sample in a study of OX40 agonist ivuxolimab in advanced cancers. The data were produced by immunoSEQ multiplex PCR, yet TCRdb's version contains in-frame clones alone and is incomplete. The data show more than 25,000 clones, with about 81% seen just once and under 25% held by the top ten. Specimen: CD4+ or CD8+ T cells sorted from blood, collected in a trial of the OX40 agonist ivuxolimab. The receptor set was obtained from an adult with an advanced solid tumor such as melanoma, head and neck, liver or kidney cancer. The conserved cysteine and the conserved F or W are not part of the CDR3 here. D genes are given only for firm matches.

>TRBV9|11|TRBD2
ASSFSGENTQY
>TRBV5-1|13|NA
ASSLFLGSAYEQY
>TRBV28|13|TRBD1
ASSQGQGGNQPQH
>TRBV18|13|TRBD1
ASSTTGASNQPQH
>TRBV29-1|9|NA
SVERAGEQF
>TRBV7-9|14|TRBD2
ASSFRSSGSADTQY
>TRBV19|10|NA
ASSIREDEQF
>TRBV27|11|NA
ASSAGPSYEQY
>TRBV5-6|13|TRBD1
ASSPPDRGNYGYT
>TRBV19|12|TRBD2
ASMSGNSYNEQF
>TRBV13|9|NA
ASSMNTEAF
>TRBV5-1|11|TRBD1
ASSWGQIYGYT